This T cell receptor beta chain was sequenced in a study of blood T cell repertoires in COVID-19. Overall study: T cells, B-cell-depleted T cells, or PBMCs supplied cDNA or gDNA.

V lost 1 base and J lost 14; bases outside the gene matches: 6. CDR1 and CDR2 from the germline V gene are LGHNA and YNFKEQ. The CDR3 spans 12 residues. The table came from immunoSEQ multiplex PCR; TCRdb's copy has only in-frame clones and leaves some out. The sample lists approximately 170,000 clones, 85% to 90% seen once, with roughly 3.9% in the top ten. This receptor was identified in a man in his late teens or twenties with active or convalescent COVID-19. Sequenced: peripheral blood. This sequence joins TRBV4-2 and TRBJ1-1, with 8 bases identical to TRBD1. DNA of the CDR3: TGTGCCAGCAGCCAAGGGGACAGGAGGAACTTCTTT. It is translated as CASSQGDRRNFF.